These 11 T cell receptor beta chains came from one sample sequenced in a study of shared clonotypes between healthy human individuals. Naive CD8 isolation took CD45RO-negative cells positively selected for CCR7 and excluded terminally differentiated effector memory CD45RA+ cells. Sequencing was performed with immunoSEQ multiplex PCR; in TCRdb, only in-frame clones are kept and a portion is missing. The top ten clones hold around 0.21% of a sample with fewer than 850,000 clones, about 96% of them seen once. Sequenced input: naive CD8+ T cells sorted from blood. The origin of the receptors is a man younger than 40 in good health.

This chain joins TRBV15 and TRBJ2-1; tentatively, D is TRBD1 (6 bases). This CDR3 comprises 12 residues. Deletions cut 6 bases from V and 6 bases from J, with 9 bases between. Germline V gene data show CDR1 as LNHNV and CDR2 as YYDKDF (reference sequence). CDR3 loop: CATRGAFNEQFF. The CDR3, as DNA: TGTGCCACCAGGGGGGCATTCAATGAGCAGTTCTTC.

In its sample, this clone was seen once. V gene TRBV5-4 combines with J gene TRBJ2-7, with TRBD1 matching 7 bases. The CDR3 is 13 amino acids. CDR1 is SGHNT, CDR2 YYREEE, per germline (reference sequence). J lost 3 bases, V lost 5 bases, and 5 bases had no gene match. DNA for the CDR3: TGTGCCAGCAGAAGGACAGGTCACTACGAGCAGTACTTC. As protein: CASRRTGHYEQYF.

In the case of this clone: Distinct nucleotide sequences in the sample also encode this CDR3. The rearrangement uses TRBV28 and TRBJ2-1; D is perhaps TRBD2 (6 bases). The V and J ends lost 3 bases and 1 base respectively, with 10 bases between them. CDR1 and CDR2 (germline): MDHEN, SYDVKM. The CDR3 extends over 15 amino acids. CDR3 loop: CASSLNSGSYNEQFF. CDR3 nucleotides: TGTGCCAGCAGTTTGAATAGCGGTTCCTACAATGAGCAGTTCTTC.

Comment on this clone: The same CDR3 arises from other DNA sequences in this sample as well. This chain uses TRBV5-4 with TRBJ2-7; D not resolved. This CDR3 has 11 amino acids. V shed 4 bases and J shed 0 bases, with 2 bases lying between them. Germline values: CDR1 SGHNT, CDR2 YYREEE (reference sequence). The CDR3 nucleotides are TGTGCCAGCAGCGACTCCTACGAGCAGTACTTC. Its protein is CASSDSYEQYF.

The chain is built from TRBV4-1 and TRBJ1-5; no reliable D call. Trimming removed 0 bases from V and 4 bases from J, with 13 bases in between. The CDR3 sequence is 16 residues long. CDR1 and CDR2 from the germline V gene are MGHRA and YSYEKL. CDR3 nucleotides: TGCGCCAGCAGCCAAGATACGGCGGAACGAAATCAGCCCCAGCATTTT. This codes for CASSQDTAERNQPQHF.

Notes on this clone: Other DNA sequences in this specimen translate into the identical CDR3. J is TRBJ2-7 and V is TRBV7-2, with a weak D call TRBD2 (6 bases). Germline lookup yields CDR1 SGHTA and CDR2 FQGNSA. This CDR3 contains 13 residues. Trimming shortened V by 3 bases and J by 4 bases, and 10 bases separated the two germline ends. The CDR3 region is CASSFFGGYEQYF. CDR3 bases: TGTGCCAGCAGCTTCTTCGGGGGATACGAGCAGTACTTC.

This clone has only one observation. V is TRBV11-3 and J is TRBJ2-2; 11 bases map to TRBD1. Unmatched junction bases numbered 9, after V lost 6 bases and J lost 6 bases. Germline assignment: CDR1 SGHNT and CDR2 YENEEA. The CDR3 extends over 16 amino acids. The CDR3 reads CASSPLQGQGAGELFF. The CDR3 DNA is TGTGCCAGCAGTCCCTTGCAGGGACAGGGGGCCGGGGAGCTGTTTTTT.

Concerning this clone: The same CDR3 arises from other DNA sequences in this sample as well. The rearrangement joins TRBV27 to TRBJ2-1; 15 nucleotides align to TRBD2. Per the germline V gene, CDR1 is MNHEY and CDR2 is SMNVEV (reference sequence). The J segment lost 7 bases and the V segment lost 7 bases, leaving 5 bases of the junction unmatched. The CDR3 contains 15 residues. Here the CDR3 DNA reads TGTGCCAGCACCTCCGGGACTAGCGGGAGGAATGAGCAGTTCTTC. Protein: CASTSGTSGRNEQFF.

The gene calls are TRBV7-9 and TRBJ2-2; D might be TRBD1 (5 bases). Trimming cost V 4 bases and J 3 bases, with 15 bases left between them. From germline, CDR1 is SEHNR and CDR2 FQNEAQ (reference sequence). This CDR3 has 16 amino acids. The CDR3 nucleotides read TGTGCCAGCAGCTCGGACCCGACAGTTTACACCGGGGAGCTGTTTTTT. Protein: CASSSDPTVYTGELFF.

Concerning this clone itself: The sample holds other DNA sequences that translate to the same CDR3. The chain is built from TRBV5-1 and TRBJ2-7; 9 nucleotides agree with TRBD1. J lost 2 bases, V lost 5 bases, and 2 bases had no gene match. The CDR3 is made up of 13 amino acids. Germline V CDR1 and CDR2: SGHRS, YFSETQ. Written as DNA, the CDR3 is TGCGCCAGCAGTAGGACAGGGGCCTACGAGCAGTACTTC. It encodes CASSRTGAYEQYF.

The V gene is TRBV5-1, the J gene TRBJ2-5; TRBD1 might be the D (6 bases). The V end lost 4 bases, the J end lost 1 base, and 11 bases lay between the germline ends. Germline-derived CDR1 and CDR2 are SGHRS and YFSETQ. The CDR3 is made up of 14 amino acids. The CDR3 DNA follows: TGCGCCAGCAGCATCGGGACACTCCAAGAGACCCAGTACTTC. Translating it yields CASSIGTLQETQYF.